These 3 T cell receptor beta chains came from one sample sequenced in a study of early stage breast cancer tumors. Assay used: immunoSEQ multiplex PCR; TCRdb lists only in-frame clones, some missing. The repertoire includes some 30,000 clones, roughly 86% of them detected once, and approximately 9% sits in the top ten. Sequencing was performed on blood. The source of these receptors is a person in their fifties or sixties with breast cancer.

The sample holds one count of this clone. This sequence joins TRBV28 and TRBJ1-2, with D possibly being TRBD1 (5 bases). CDR3 size: 13 residues. V was trimmed by 5 bases and J by 4 bases, leaving 11 bases between them. CDR1 and CDR2 from the germline V gene are MDHEN and SYDVKM. The CDR3 nucleotides read TGTGCCAGCAGTACAGGACGGCCCTATGGCTACACCTTC. It is translated as CASSTGRPYGYTF.

The chain is built from TRBV27 and TRBJ2-7; 9 bases line up with TRBD1. The CDR3 consists of 14 residues. The germline gives CDR1 MNHEY, CDR2 SMNVEV (reference sequence). V gave up 6 bases and J gave up 5 bases; unmatched junction bases: 8. CDR3 sequence (DNA): TGTGCCAGCAGAAGACCGGGACAGGGAGACGAGCAGTACTTC. Its protein is CASRRPGQGDEQYF.

J is TRBJ1-6 and V is TRBV6-1, with 7 bases identical to TRBD1. CDR1 and CDR2 from the germline V gene are MNHNS and SASEGT. J gave up 5 bases and V 5 bases, and 0 bases lay outside the gene matches. This CDR3 contains 13 residues. The CDR3 bases are TGTGCCAGCAGTACAGGGGATAATTCACCCCTCCACTTT. The encoded protein is CASSTGDNSPLHF.